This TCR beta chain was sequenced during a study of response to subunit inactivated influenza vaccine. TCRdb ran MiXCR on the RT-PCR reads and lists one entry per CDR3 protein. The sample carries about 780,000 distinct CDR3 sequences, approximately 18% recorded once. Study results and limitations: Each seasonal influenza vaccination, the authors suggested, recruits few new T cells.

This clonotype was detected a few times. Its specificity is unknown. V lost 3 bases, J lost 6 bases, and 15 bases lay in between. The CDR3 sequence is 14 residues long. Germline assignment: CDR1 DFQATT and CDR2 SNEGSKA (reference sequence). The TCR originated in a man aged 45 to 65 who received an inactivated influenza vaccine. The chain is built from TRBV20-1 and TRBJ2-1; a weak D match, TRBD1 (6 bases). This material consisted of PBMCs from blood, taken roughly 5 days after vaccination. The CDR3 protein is CSASPSGHPNEQFF. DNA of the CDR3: TGCAGTGCTAGCCCCTCGGGACACCCCAATGAGCAGTTCTTC.